Here is one T cell receptor beta chain with its context. This entry belongs to a study of T cell changes during pregnancy in multiple sclerosis. The CDR3 is made up of 14 amino acids. V trimming: 4 bases; J trimming: 3 bases; junction bases outside the gene matches: 4. Per germline, CDR1 LNHDA and CDR2 SQIVND (reference sequence). Only in-frame clones appear in the TCRdb table, and some are missing; sequencing was by immunoSEQ multiplex PCR. Of fewer than 30,000 clones in the sample, 85% to 95% were seen once. Material: CD8+ T cells from peripheral blood mononuclear cells, obtained before pregnancy. This receptor was obtained from a female donor with multiple sclerosis, enrolled in a pregnancy study. The genes are TRBV19 and TRBJ2-5, with 8 bases matching TRBD2. The CDR3 DNA sequence: TGTGCCAGTAGTACTATGACTAGCGAAGAGACCCAGTACTTC. Translation gives CASSTMTSEETQYF.